This entry lists 25 T cell receptor beta chains sequenced from one sample in a study of response to subunit inactivated influenza vaccine. TCRdb redid the calling of the RT-PCR reads with MiXCR, one entry per CDR3 protein. The data show hundreds of thousands of distinct CDR3 sequences, more than 15% seen once. This specimen consisted of PBMCs from blood, obtained about 11 days after vaccination. Receptor source: a man between 45 and 60 years old who received an inactivated influenza vaccine.

There are a few counts of this clonotype. This chain uses TRBV20-1 with TRBJ2-7; 7 bases match TRBD2. This CDR3 is 13 amino acids long. Germline CDR1 reads DFQATT; CDR2 reads SNEGSKA (reference sequence). V dropped 1 base and J dropped 1; count of bases not matched to a gene: 1. DNA for the CDR3: TGCAGTGCTAGAGGGGGACTATCCTACGAGCAGTACTTC. It encodes CSARGGLSYEQYF.

This clonotype has a handful of counts. The rearrangement joins TRBV28 to TRBJ2-1; 10 nucleotides line up with TRBD2. J lost 0 bases, V lost 7 bases, and 18 bases had no gene match. The germline CDR1 and CDR2 sequences are MDHEN and SYDVKM. The CDR3 covers 20 residues. This chain's CDR3 is CASTESLTSGLRSSYNEQFF. DNA of the CDR3: TGTGCCAGCACAGAGTCTCTGACTAGCGGGCTACGGAGCTCCTACAATGAGCAGTTCTTC.

This clonotype was seen a few times. The chain couples TRBV2 to TRBJ2-3, with 7 bases fitting TRBD1. The V gene's germline CDR1 is SNHLY and CDR2 FYNNEI. This CDR3 is built from 15 residues. After removal of 5 bases from V and 4 bases from J, the junction contained 9 bases not matched to a gene. The CDR3 protein is CASSPQGYGADTQYF. The CDR3 nucleotides are TGTGCCAGCAGTCCACAGGGGTACGGGGCAGATACGCAGTATTTT.

This clonotype was counted ten times or more. The V gene is TRBV12-3 or TRBV12-4, the J gene TRBJ2-5; D is undetermined. CDR3 length: 12 residues. V was trimmed by 7 bases and J by 0 bases, leaving 6 bases between them. The CDR3 region has the DNA TGTGCCAGCAAGGGCTACCAAGAGACCCAGTACTTC. It specifies CASKGYQETQYF.

This clonotype occurred a few times. The chain employs TRBV12-3 or TRBV12-4 and TRBJ2-3; 8 nucleotides agree with TRBD2. J was trimmed by 6 bases and V by 6 bases; bases with no gene match: 2. The CDR3 consists of 12 residues. The CDR3 nucleotides read TGTGCCAGCAGGGGACTAGAGGATACGCAGTATTTT. Amino acids: CASRGLEDTQYF.

This clonotype occurred a few times. Mismatch with germline at one junction end may stem from a read error. The chain joins TRBV6-6 to TRBJ2-1; D unclear. CDR1 and CDR2 from the germline V gene are MNHNY and SVGAGI (reference sequence). The CDR3 runs to 10 residues. CDR3 bases: TGTGCCAGCAGTTACTCGGGTAGGATCTTC. Encoded protein: CASSYSGRIF.

The V gene is TRBV7-2, the J gene TRBJ1-1; TRBD1 matches 8 bases. The V and J ends lost 5 bases and 5 bases, in that order; junction bases with no gene match: 7. The CDR3 consists of 14 residues. Germline V CDR1 and CDR2: SGHTA, FQGNSA. Here the CDR3 DNA reads TGTGCCAGCAGCGCCCACAGGGGGGAGACTGAAGCTTTCTTT. Translation: CASSAHRGETEAFF.

This clonotype showed up just a few times. The CDR3 DNA reads TGCAGTGCTAGAGATCTCCTAGCGTATTCCTACAATGAGCAGTTCTTC. Amino acid sequence: CSARDLLAYSYNEQFF. V and J are TRBV20-1 and TRBJ2-1; maybe TRBD2 (6 bases). The CDR3 runs 16 residues. V lost 0 bases to trimming and J lost 1 base, with 13 bases between them. CDR1 DFQATT and CDR2 SNEGSKA come from the germline V gene (reference sequence).

This clonotype was seen more than once but under ten times. The chain carries TRBV5-1 and TRBJ2-3, with 9 positions matching TRBD2. Looked up from germline, CDR1 is SGHRS and CDR2 is YFSETQ. The CDR3 runs 16 residues. J was trimmed by 3 bases and V by 3 bases; bases with no gene match: 8. The CDR3 protein is CASSSVAGVGTDTQYF. CDR3 bases: TGCGCCAGCAGCTCCGTAGCGGGAGTGGGGACAGATACGCAGTATTTT.

This chain joins TRBV28 and TRBJ2-7; D tentatively reads TRBD1 or TRBD2 (6 bases each). CDR3 size: 16 residues. Germline V gene lookup returns CDR1 MDHEN and CDR2 SYDVKM. Trimming stripped 5 bases from V and 1 base from J, with 18 bases between. Here the CDR3 DNA reads TGTGCCAGCAGTGGCCCCGGGGGCTGGGGTTCCTACGAGCAGTACTTC. It is translated as CASSGPGGWGSYEQYF.

This sequence joins TRBV6-2 or TRBV6-3 and TRBJ2-3, with TRBD2 matching 14 bases. Germline values: CDR1 MNHEY, CDR2 SVGEGT. The CDR3 is 15 residues long. Trimming cost V 10 bases and J 4 bases; bases outside gene matches: 7. CDR3 in amino acids: CATRTGLAGADTQYF. In DNA form, the CDR3 reads TGTGCCACCAGAACGGGACTAGCGGGAGCAGATACGCAGTATTTT.

The chain couples TRBV12-3 or TRBV12-4 to TRBJ2-1, with D perhaps being TRBD1 or TRBD2 (5 bases each). The V end was cut by 6 bases, the J end by 6 bases, with 12 bases between. This CDR3 spans 13 amino acids. CDR3 nucleotides: TGTGCCAGCAGCCACGGGACCCTCAATGAGCAGTTCTTC. This encodes CASSHGTLNEQFF.

This rearrangement joins TRBV11-2 to TRBJ2-1; D is uncertain. V lost 2 bases and J lost 0, with 11 bases in between. Germline assignment: CDR1 SGHAT and CDR2 FQNNGV. The CDR3 sequence is 16 residues long. CDR3 sequence: CASSLKGQNSYNEQFF. The CDR3 DNA reads as TGTGCCAGCAGCTTAAAAGGCCAGAACTCCTACAATGAGCAGTTCTTC.

The rearrangement joins TRBV6-1 to TRBJ2-7; 8 bases map to TRBD2. The junction had 9 bases not matched to a gene; V was cut back by 6 bases and J by 5 bases. This CDR3 region has 14 residues. Germline loops: CDR1 MNHNS, CDR2 SASEGT. Here the CDR3 DNA reads TGTGCCAGCAGGGACGTTTGGCGGGAGGACGAGCAGTACTTC. This encodes CASRDVWREDEQYF.

The genes are TRBV4-3 and TRBJ1-3; 7 nucleotides align to TRBD1. V lost 0 bases to trimming and J lost 3 bases; unmatched junction nucleotides: 8. The germline gives CDR1 LGHNA, CDR2 YSLEER. The CDR3 contains 17 residues. The CDR3 spells CASSQENRDSGGNTIYF. In DNA, the CDR3 is TGCGCCAGCAGCCAAGAGAACCGGGACAGTGGTGGAAACACCATATATTTT.

CDR3 nucleotides: TGTGCCAGCAGCCCTTCGACACGGACGAACACTGAAGCTTTCTTT. It encodes CASSPSTRTNTEAFF. The V and J genes are TRBV2 and TRBJ1-1; no definite D call. This CDR3 is 15 amino acids long. Germline values: CDR1 SNHLY, CDR2 FYNNEI. Trimming pared 6 bases from V and 1 base from J, leaving 15 bases between.

This chain joins TRBV3-1 and TRBJ2-2; D unclear. The germline V gene has CDR1 LGHDT and CDR2 YNNKEL (reference sequence). The CDR3 totals 13 residues. Deletions cut 4 bases from V and 3 bases from J, with 6 bases between. As DNA, the CDR3 is TGTGCCAGCAGCCGAACGGACACCGGGGAGCTGTTTTTT. The encoded protein is CASSRTDTGELFF.

This clonotype was seen a few times. The chain combines TRBV5-1 with TRBJ2-5; D possibly corresponds to TRBD2 (5 bases). There are 13 residues in the CDR3. Germline lookup yields CDR1 SGHRS and CDR2 YFSETQ. V gave up 2 bases and J gave up 5 bases, with 10 bases separating them. The CDR3 sequence: CASSLHERETQYF. CDR3 nucleotide sequence: TGCGCCAGCAGCTTACACGAGCGGGAGACCCAGTACTTC. Using reference TRBV5-1 and TRBJ2-5 for the parts outside the CDR3, the full variable domain is KAGVTQTPRYLIKTRGQQVTLSCSPISGHRSVSWYQQTPGQGLQFLFEYFSETQRNKGNFPGRFSGRQFSNSRSEMNVSTLELGDSALYLCASSLHERETQYFGPGTRLLVL.

The V and J genes are TRBV20-1 and TRBJ1-2, with D unresolved. Germline lookup yields CDR1 DFQATT and CDR2 SNEGSKA (reference sequence). The CDR3 sequence is 13 residues long. V was shortened by 0 bases and J by 1 base, with 6 bases between the two germline ends. CDR3 coding DNA: TGCAGTGCTAGAGATCTCGGTAACTATGGCTACACCTTC. Its translation is CSARDLGNYGYTF.

This clonotype was seen more than once but under ten times. The rearrangement joins TRBV6-2 or TRBV6-3 to TRBJ2-1; 10 bases agree with TRBD1. CDR1 MNHEY and CDR2 SVGEGT come from the germline V gene. V lost 4 bases and J lost 8; bases outside the gene matches: 5. CDR3 length equals 14 residues. The CDR3 nucleotides are TGTGCCAGCAGTTGGGACAGGGGTATGCATGAGCAGTTCTTC. Its protein is CASSWDRGMHEQFF.

At least ten counts were recorded for this clonotype. The chain carries TRBV3-1 and TRBJ2-5, with 9 nucleotides matching TRBD2. The V gene end was trimmed by 4 bases and the J gene end by 5 bases; junction bases not matched to a gene: 8. In germline, CDR1 is LGHDT, CDR2 YNNKEL (reference sequence). The CDR3 consists of 15 residues. The CDR3 region has the DNA TGTGCCAGCAGCCCGGCTAGCGGGACTTGGGAGACCCAGTACTTC. This encodes CASSPASGTWETQYF.

This clonotype was seen a handful of times. The chain carries TRBV10-3 and TRBJ1-4; D uncertain. The CDR3 has 15 residues. V was trimmed by 6 bases and J by 0 bases, leaving 11 bases between them. CDR1 ENHRY and CDR2 SYGVKD come from the germline V gene. DNA for the CDR3: TGTGCCATCAGGCCCGAGGGTGCAACTAATGAAAAACTGTTTTTT. Translating gives CAIRPEGATNEKLFF.

The rearrangement joins TRBV21-1 to TRBJ2-7; TRBD1 reflects the table's D call only, with no check against the DNA. TRBV21-1 is noted as a pseudogene. The CDR3 covers 17 residues. This CDR3 is CASSHQTEQGAPDEQYF. In DNA form, the CDR3 reads TGTGCCAGCAGCCACCAAACCGAACAGGGGGCGCCGGACGAGCAGTACTTC.

The chain recombines TRBV20-1 with TRBJ1-1; 8 bases are shared with TRBD1. Germline V gene lookup returns CDR1 DFQATT and CDR2 SNEGSKA (reference sequence). This CDR3 comprises 13 residues. V gave up 0 bases and J gave up 12 bases; unmatched junction bases: 9. The CDR3 sequence: CSAREADRVRTFF. For the CDR3, the DNA is TGCAGTGCTAGAGAAGCGGACAGGGTGAGAACTTTCTTT.

The genes are TRBV12-3 or TRBV12-4 and TRBJ2-5, with a tentative D call TRBD1 (6 bases). V lost 3 bases and J 2 bases, leaving 10 bases between the germline ends. This CDR3 is built from 14 residues. The CDR3, as DNA: TGTGCCAGCAGTTTTGCAGGGGCACAAGAGACCCAGTACTTC. Translating gives CASSFAGAQETQYF.